A selection of T cell receptor beta chains follows, all from one sample in a study of T cell changes during pregnancy in multiple sclerosis. TCRdb's copy holds only in-frame clones and misses some; the assay was immunoSEQ multiplex PCR. The repertoire has 79,000 or so clones, around nine tenths of them found once; the top ten carry roughly 0.22%. The sequencing used CD4+ T cells from peripheral blood mononuclear cells, collected before pregnancy. Source of these receptors: a female donor with multiple sclerosis, enrolled in a pregnancy study. Each CDR3 is given with its conserved first and last residue.

J | V | CDR3
TRBJ2-2 | TRBV4-1 | CASSPTGVDTGELFF
TRBJ1-3 | TRBV9 | CASSVDSIYSGNTIYF
TRBJ1-1 | TRBV29-1 | CSGFGGGEGNTEAFF
TRBJ1-1 | TRBV27 | CASSFRRGNTEAFF
TRBJ2-7 | TRBV9 | CASSPQAAPTLEQYF
TRBJ1-1 | TRBV6-1 | CASTHSSENTEAFF
TRBJ1-2 | TRBV27 | CASRETGPPNYGYTF
TRBJ2-7 | TRBV27 | CASSGGQGAGRDYEQYF
TRBJ2-5 | TRBV4-1 | CASSQDYGAGGQETQYF
TRBJ1-2 | TRBV28 | CASSPGTGGGYTF
TRBJ2-7 | TRBV11-1 | CASSLKLGPTYEQYF
TRBJ2-1 | TRBV19 | CASSIGTGSNEQFF
TRBJ2-1 | TRBV29-1 | CSVSSMEASGNEQFF
TRBJ2-3 | TRBV6-5 | CASSYSSVVAPVF
TRBJ1-2 | TRBV11-2 | CASSLEGRVYGYTF
TRBJ1-1 | TRBV11-3 | CASSLFGETEAFF
TRBJ1-2 | TRBV5-6 | CASSDGTGTFYGYTF
TRBJ2-3 | TRBV4-2 | CASSSGGDTQYF
TRBJ1-1 | TRBV7-2 | CASSLLGLNTEAFF
TRBJ2-2 | TRBV28 | CASSRTSGRARTGELFF
TRBJ2-5 | TRBV5-1 | CASSFRGTGASRKETQYF
TRBJ2-5 | TRBV2 | CASSGQGRETQYF
TRBJ2-7 | TRBV7-8 | CASSLSSTSVPYEQYF
TRBJ2-7 | TRBV9 | CASSVGTSGYEQYF
TRBJ1-4 | TRBV7-2 | CASSLGSGFQTNEKLFF
TRBJ2-6 | TRBV11-1 | CASSLRAGANVLTF
TRBJ1-1 | TRBV4-2 | CASSPLGGDAKAFF
TRBJ1-5 | TRBV30 | CAWSTGVAQPQHF
TRBJ1-2 | TRBV9 | CASAVGRNYGYTF
TRBJ2-7 | TRBV4-1 | CASSQVPSGSPSSYEQYF
TRBJ2-7 | TRBV5-1 | CASSLSLGGQGTYEQYF
TRBJ2-7 | TRBV9 | CASSVGGGQSSYEQYF
TRBJ1-2 | TRBV5-6 | CASSLGLTALTNYGYTF
TRBJ1-1 | TRBV9 | CASSVGGDTEAFF
TRBJ1-2 | TRBV6-5 | CASSYSREGANYGYTF
TRBJ1-2 | TRBV5-4 | CASSPRDRAYGYTF
TRBJ1-1 | TRBV5-6 | CASSLRSVNTEAFF
TRBJ2-7 | TRBV2 | CASSQGARAEQYF
TRBJ1-1 | TRBV9 | CASSVGQWNTEAFF
TRBJ1-1 | TRBV5-1 | CASSLVGTARNGNTEAFF
TRBJ2-1 | TRBV7-9 | CASSSALFLAGGPDEQFF
TRBJ2-5 | TRBV11-3 | CASSTGGPGETQYF
TRBJ1-2 | TRBV19 | CASSAISGTGGIGYTF
TRBJ2-1 | TRBV21-1 | CASSKGLAGGCTYNEQFF
TRBJ2-7 | TRBV29-1 | CSVAFMGAHEQYF
TRBJ1-5 | TRBV28 | CAISPGGVQPQHF
TRBJ1-1 | TRBV30 | CAWSAGPEAFF
TRBJ2-1 | TRBV6-6 | CASSLQGMDEQFF
TRBJ1-2 | TRBV27 | CASSLGGQGGYTF
TRBJ2-7 | TRBV18 | CASSTPGLANYEQYF
TRBJ2-3 | TRBV4-2 | CASSQEKAGRGYPDTQYF
TRBJ2-1 | TRBV28 | CASSLAGLNEQFF
TRBJ2-1 | TRBV5-4 | CASSAAEGTYNEQFF
TRBJ1-2 | TRBV27 | CASSNRGDNGYTF